One and the same sample provided the 19 T cell receptor beta chains below, sequenced in a study of CD8 T cells in Susac syndrome. Roughly 0.45 to 1 ug RNA was reverse transcribed with random hexamers. TCRdb re-called the immunoSEQ multiplex PCR reads with MiXCR, one entry per CDR3 protein. The sample yields 100,000 to 150,000 distinct CDR3 sequences, around 94% seen once. Material: CD8+ T cells from PBMCs. Receptors were obtained from a human donor with Susac syndrome.

The rearrangement uses TRBV7-6 and TRBJ2-2; 9 bases line up with TRBD2. This CDR3 region has 15 residues. Germline values: CDR1 SGHVS, CDR2 FNYEAQ. The V gene end was trimmed by 4 bases and the J gene end by 3 bases; junction bases not matched to a gene: 3. The CDR3 spells CASSSVAGDTGELFF. The CDR3 bases are TGTGCCAGCAGCTCTGTAGCGGGGGACACCGGGGAGCTGTTTTTT.

The chain links TRBV27 to TRBJ1-1, with a weak D call TRBD1 (6 bases). Germline CDR1 and CDR2: MNHEY and SMNVEV (reference sequence). The V end was cut by 3 bases, the J end by 1 base, with 9 bases between. CDR3 length: 14 amino acids. The CDR3 region has the DNA TGTGCCAGCAGTTTCTCCAGGGGGAACACTGAAGCTTTCTTT. As protein: CASSFSRGNTEAFF.

The chain links TRBV28 to TRBJ1-1; 8 bases match TRBD1. CDR1 is MDHEN, CDR2 SYDVKM, per germline. V shed 6 bases, J shed 5 bases, and the junction held 8 bases outside the gene matches. CDR3 size: 14 residues. Written as DNA, the CDR3 is TGTGCCAGCAGACAGGGGGAAGAGTATACTGAAGCTTTCTTT. It specifies CASRQGEEYTEAFF.

The chain carries TRBV27 and TRBJ2-7, with D unresolved. This CDR3 is built from 15 residues. In germline, CDR1 is MNHEY, CDR2 SMNVEV (reference sequence). V lost 3 bases to trimming and J lost 0 bases, with 12 bases between them. This chain's CDR3 is CASSFPNPSSYEQYF. CDR3 DNA: TGTGCCAGCAGTTTCCCAAATCCTAGCTCCTACGAGCAGTACTTC.

The chain uses TRBV9 and TRBJ1-2; D is unclear. Germline V gene lookup returns CDR1 SGDLS and CDR2 YYNGEE. The ends were cut back, 1 base at V and 6 bases at J, with 16 bases in the middle. The length of the CDR3 is 15 residues. The CDR3 is CASSVRADGIDGYTF. Written as DNA, the CDR3 is TGTGCCAGCAGCGTAAGGGCGGATGGGATCGATGGCTACACCTTC.

The chain is built from TRBV15 and TRBJ2-1, with 10 bases identical to TRBD1. This CDR3 contains 15 residues. CDR1 is LNHNV and CDR2 is YYDKDF in the germline V gene (reference sequence). J was trimmed by 9 bases and V by 3 bases; bases with no gene match: 8. This CDR3 reads CATSRPGQGFGEQFF. The CDR3 region has the DNA TGTGCCACCAGCAGGCCGGGACAGGGGTTTGGTGAGCAGTTCTTC.

CDR3 DNA sequence: TGCAGCGTTAATCGGGCAGGGGGCGTTGATGGCTACACCTTC. Encoded protein: CSVNRAGGVDGYTF. The chain combines TRBV29-1 with TRBJ1-2, with 8 bases fitting TRBD1. Germline V gene lookup returns CDR1 SQVTM and CDR2 ANQGSEA. The ends lost 5 bases at V and 6 bases at J; junction bases unmatched: 11. The CDR3 is made up of 14 amino acids.

CDR3 bases: TGTGCCACCAGCAGAGACGGGTCAGGCAATGAGCAGTTCTTC. Translated: CATSRDGSGNEQFF. The chain couples TRBV15 to TRBJ2-1, with D hard to call. Germline V gene data show CDR1 as LNHNV and CDR2 as YYDKDF (reference sequence). V was cut by 0 bases and J by 6 bases, with 9 bases left in between. This CDR3 has 14 residues.

The chain carries TRBV4-2 and TRBJ1-1; possibly TRBD1 for D (6 bases). Germline CDR1 LGHNA, CDR2 YNFKEQ. The CDR3 is made up of 16 amino acids. Deletions cut 3 bases from V and 1 base from J, with 15 bases between. As DNA, the CDR3 is TGTGCCAGCAGCCACCCATCGGACAGCTCGAACACTGAAGCTTTCTTT. This translates into CASSHPSDSSNTEAFF.

This clonotype was detected once. The chain joins TRBV13 to TRBJ2-1, with D unclear. Trimming removed 6 bases from V and 5 bases from J, with 17 bases in between. Germline V gene sequence: CDR1 PRHDT, CDR2 FYEKMQ (reference sequence). This CDR3 spans 15 amino acids. CDR3 protein: CASSAITRGDNEQFF. The CDR3 coding sequence is TGTGCCAGCAGTGCAATTACAAGAGGAGACAATGAGCAGTTCTTC. The full variable domain, in which reference TRBV13 and TRBJ2-1 provide the parts outside the CDR3, is AAGVIQSPRHLIKEKRETATLKCYPIPRHDTVYWYQQGPGQDPQFLISFYEKMQSDKGSIPDRFSAQQFSDYHSELNMSSLELGDSALYFCASSAITRGDNEQFFGPGTRLTVL.

V and J are TRBV7-9 and TRBJ2-5; D gene unclear. This CDR3 contains 10 residues. V was shortened by 6 bases and J by 4 bases, with 3 bases between the two germline ends. Germline assignment: CDR1 SEHNR and CDR2 FQNEAQ (reference sequence). CDR3 amino acids: CASRAETQYF. The CDR3 DNA is TGTGCCAGCAGAGCAGAGACCCAGTACTTC.

This sequence joins TRBV28 and TRBJ2-1; no reliable D call. From germline, CDR1 is MDHEN and CDR2 SYDVKM. The CDR3 is made up of 12 amino acids. V was shortened by 4 bases and J by 5 bases, with 6 bases between the two germline ends. CDR3 in amino acids: CASSSGDNEQFF. CDR3 in DNA: TGTGCCAGCAGTTCAGGTGACAATGAGCAGTTCTTC.

The rearrangement joins TRBV29-1 to TRBJ2-3, with unresolved D. The V end was cut by 6 bases, the J end by 0 bases, with 16 bases between. The CDR3 totals 15 residues. CDR1 and CDR2 from the germline V gene are SQVTM and ANQGSEA. CDR3 coding DNA: TGCAGCGTGCTTTTCGTAGCAGCTAGCACAGATACGCAGTATTTT. Its protein is CSVLFVAASTDTQYF.

V gene TRBV20-1 combines with J gene TRBJ2-7, with 12 bases that match TRBD2. The CDR3 sequence is 13 residues long. Trimming cost V 5 bases and J 5 bases; bases outside gene matches: 4. Germline V gene sequence: CDR1 DFQATT, CDR2 SNEGSKA (reference sequence). Here the CDR3 reads CSAASGGADEQYF. In nucleotides, the CDR3 is TGCAGTGCTGCTAGCGGGGGGGCCGACGAGCAGTACTTC.

This clonotype was seen more than once but under ten times. The J gene is TRBJ1-1, the V gene TRBV13; D is perhaps TRBD1 (6 bases). CDR1 is PRHDT and CDR2 is FYEKMQ in the germline V gene (reference sequence). The V gene lost 6 bases and the J gene lost 0 bases, with 11 bases spanning the gap. This CDR3 has 14 amino acids. Written as DNA, the CDR3 is TGTGCCAGCAGTCTTGGACAGTTGAACACTGAAGCTTTCTTT. Translation gives CASSLGQLNTEAFF.

The rearrangement uses TRBV4-1 and TRBJ2-7; 7 positions agree with TRBD1. Germline V gene data show CDR1 as MGHRA and CDR2 as YSYEKL. The length of the CDR3 is 15 residues. J gave up 2 bases and V 2 bases, and 6 bases lay outside the gene matches. Here the CDR3 DNA reads TGCGCCAGCAGCCAATCGTCGACAGGGCCCTACGAGCAGTACTTC. Its protein is CASSQSSTGPYEQYF.

The gene calls are TRBV12-3 or TRBV12-4 and TRBJ1-1; no definite D call. The CDR3 contains 14 residues. V was trimmed by 3 bases and J by 1 base, leaving 9 bases between them. This chain's CDR3 is CASSFLTENTEAFF. The CDR3, as DNA: TGTGCCAGCAGTTTCTTAACGGAGAACACTGAAGCTTTCTTT.

This chain uses TRBV20-1 with TRBJ2-7; D is unresolved. The CDR3 contains 15 residues. V lost 5 bases and J lost 4, with 21 bases in between. CDR1 and CDR2 from the germline V gene are DFQATT and SNEGSKA (reference sequence). CDR3 amino acids: CSAQGATRMGYEQYF. CDR3 DNA sequence: TGCAGTGCTCAAGGAGCTACTCGAATGGGGTACGAGCAGTACTTC.

The chain has TRBV4-1 and TRBJ1-1; D perhaps matches TRBD1 (5 bases). The CDR3 is made up of 15 amino acids. Germline assignment: CDR1 MGHRA and CDR2 YSYEKL. V lost 3 bases to trimming and J lost 0 bases, with 11 bases between them. CDR3 amino acids: CASSQGPALNTEAFF. The CDR3 coding sequence is TGCGCCAGCAGCCAGGGACCTGCGCTGAACACTGAAGCTTTCTTT.